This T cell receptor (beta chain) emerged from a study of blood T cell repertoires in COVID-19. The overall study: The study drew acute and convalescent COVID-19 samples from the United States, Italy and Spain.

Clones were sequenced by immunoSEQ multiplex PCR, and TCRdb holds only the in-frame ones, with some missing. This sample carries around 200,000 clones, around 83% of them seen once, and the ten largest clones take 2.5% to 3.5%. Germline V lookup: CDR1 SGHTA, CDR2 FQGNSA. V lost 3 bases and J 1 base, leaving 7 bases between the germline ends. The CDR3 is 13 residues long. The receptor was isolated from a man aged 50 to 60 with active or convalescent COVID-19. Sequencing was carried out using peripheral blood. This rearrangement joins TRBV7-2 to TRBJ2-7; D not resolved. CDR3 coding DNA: TGTGCCAGCAGCTTGTTGACATCCTACGAGCAGTACTTC. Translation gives CASSLLTSYEQYF.